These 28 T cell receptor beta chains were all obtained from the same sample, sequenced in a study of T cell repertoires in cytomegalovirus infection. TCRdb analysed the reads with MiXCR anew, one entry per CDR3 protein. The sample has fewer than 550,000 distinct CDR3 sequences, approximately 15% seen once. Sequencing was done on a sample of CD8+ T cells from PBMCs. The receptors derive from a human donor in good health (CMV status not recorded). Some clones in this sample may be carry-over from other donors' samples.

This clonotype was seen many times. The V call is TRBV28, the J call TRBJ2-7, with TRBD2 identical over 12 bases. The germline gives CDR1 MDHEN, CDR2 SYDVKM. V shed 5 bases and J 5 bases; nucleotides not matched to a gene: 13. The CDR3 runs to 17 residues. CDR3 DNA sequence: TGTGCCAGCAGTCCCGTTAGGACTAGCGGGAAACCGCACGAGCAGTACTTC. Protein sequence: CASSPVRTSGKPHEQYF.

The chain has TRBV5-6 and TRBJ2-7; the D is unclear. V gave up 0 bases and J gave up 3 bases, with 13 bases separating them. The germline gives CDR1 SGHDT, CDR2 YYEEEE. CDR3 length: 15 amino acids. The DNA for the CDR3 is TGTGCCAGCAGCTTGGCGCTGACATCGGTCTACGAGCAGTACTTC. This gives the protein CASSLALTSVYEQYF. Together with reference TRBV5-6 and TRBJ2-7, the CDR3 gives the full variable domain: DAGVTQSPTHLIKTRGQQVTLRCSPKSGHDTVSWYQQALGQGPQFIFQYYEEEERQRGNFPDRFSGHQFPNYSSELNVNALLLGDSALYLCASSLALTSVYEQYFGPGTRLTVT.

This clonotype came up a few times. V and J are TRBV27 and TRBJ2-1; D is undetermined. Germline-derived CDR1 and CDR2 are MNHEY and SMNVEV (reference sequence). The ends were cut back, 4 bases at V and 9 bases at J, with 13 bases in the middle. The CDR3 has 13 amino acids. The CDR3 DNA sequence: TGTGCCAGCAGTTACCTGGACCTCGGTGAGCAGTTCTTC. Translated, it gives CASSYLDLGEQFF.

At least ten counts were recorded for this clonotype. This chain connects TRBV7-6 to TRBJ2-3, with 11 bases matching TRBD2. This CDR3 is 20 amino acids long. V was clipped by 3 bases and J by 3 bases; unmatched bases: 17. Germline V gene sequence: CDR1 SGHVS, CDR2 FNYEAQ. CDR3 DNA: TGTGCCAGCAGCTTCTCATCAATCTTAGCGGGAGGGCCTGGGACAGATACGCAGTATTTT. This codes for CASSFSSILAGGPGTDTQYF. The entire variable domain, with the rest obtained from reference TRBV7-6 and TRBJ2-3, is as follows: GAGVSQSPRYKVTKRGQDVALRCDPISGHVSLYWYRQALGQGPEFLTYFNYEAQQDKSGLPNDRFSAERPEGSISTLTIQRTEQRDSAMYRCASSFSSILAGGPGTDTQYFGPGTRLTVL.

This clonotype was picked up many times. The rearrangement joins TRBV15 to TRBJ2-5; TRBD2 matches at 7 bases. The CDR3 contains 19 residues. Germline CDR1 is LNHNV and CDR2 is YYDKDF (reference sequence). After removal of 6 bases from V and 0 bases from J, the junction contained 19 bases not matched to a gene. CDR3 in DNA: TGTGCCACCAGTCCCCAGCGTTTGGCTAGCGGTCGGTACCAAGAGACCCAGTACTTC. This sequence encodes CATSPQRLASGRYQETQYF.

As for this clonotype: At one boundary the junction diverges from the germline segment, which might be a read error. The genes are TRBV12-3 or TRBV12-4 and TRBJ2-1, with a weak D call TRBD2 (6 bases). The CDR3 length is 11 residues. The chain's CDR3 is CASSRDFEKCF. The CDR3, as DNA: TGTGCCAGCAGCCGGGACTTTGAGAAGTGCTTC.

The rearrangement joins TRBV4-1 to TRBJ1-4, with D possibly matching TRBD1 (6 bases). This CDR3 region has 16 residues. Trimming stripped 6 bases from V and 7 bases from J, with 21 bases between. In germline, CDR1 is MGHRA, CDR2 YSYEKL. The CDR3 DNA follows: TGCGCCAGCAGGACTGTCCAGGGGTTCGGTGTTGAAAAACTGTTTTTT. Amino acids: CASRTVQGFGVEKLFF.

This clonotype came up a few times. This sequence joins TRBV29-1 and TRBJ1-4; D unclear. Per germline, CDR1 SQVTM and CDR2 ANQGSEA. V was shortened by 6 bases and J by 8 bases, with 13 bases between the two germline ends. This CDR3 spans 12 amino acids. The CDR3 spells CSVQWGYEKLFF. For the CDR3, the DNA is TGCAGCGTGCAATGGGGATACGAAAAACTGTTTTTT.

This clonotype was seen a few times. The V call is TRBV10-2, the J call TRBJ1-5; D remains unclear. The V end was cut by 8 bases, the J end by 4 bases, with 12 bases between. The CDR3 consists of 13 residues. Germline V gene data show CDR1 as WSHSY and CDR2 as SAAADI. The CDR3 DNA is TGCGCCAGCTTTGGGGATTGGAATCAGCCCCAGCATTTT. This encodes CASFGDWNQPQHF.

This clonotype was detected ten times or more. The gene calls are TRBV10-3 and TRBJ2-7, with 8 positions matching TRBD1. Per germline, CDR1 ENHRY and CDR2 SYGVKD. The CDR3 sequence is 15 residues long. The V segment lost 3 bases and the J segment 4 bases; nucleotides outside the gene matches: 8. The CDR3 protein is CAISDRQGTPYEQYF. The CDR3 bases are TGTGCCATCAGTGATAGACAGGGGACCCCGTACGAGCAGTACTTC.

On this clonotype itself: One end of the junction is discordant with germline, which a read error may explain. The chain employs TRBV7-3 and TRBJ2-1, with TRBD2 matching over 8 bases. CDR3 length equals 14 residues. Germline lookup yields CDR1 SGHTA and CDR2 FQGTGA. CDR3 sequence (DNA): TGTGGCAGCAGCTTCGGGACTAGTCCCCACGAGCAGTTCTTC. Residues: CGSSFGTSPHEQFF.

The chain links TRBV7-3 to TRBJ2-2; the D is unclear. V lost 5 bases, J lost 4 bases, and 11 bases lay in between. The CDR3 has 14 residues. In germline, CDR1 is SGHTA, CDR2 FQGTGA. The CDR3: CASSPPSFTGELFF. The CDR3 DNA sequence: TGTGCCAGCAGCCCCCCCTCGTTCACCGGGGAGCTGTTTTTT.

The CDR3 DNA follows: TGTGCCAGCAGCCAAGTACAGGGAATTCTCTCACCCCTCCACTTT. It translates to CASSQVQGILSPLHF. The chain has TRBV14 and TRBJ1-6, with D perhaps matching TRBD1 (6 bases). The CDR3 has 15 residues. Germline V gene data show CDR1 as SGHDN and CDR2 as FVKESK. V was clipped by 1 base and J by 10 bases, with 14 bases between them. The full variable domain, rest sourced from reference TRBV14 and TRBJ1-6, is EAGVTQFPSHSVIEKGQTVTLRCDPISGHDNLYWYRRVMGKEIKFLLHFVKESKQDESGMPNNRFLAERTGGTYSTLKVQPAELEDSGVYFCASSQVQGILSPLHFGNGTRLTVT.

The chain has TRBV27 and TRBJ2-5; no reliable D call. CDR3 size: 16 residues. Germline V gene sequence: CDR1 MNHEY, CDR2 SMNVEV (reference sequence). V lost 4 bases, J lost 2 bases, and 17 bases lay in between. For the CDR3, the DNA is TGTGCCAGCAGTTCATCCCTGAGACACCAACAAGAGACCCAGTACTTC. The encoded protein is CASSSSLRHQQETQYF.

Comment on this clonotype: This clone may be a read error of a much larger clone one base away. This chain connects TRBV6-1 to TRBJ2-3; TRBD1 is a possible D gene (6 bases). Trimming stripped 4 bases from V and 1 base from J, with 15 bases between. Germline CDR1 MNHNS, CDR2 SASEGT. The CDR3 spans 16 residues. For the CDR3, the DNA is TGTGCCAGCAGTGCCAGTTGGGACATCCGCACAGATACGCAGTATTTT. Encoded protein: CASSASWDIRTDTQYF.

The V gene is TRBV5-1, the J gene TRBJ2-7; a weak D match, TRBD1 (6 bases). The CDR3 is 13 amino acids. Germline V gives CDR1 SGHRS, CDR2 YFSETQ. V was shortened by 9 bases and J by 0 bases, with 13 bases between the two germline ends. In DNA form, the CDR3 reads TGCGCCACGGACAGCTGTTACTCCTACGAGCAGTACTTC. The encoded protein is CATDSCYSYEQYF. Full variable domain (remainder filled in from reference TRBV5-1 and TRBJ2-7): KAGVTQTPRYLIKTRGQQVTLSCSPISGHRSVSWYQQTPGQGLQFLFEYFSETQRNKGNFPGRFSGRQFSNSRSEMNVSTLELGDSALYLCATDSCYSYEQYFGPGTRLTVT.

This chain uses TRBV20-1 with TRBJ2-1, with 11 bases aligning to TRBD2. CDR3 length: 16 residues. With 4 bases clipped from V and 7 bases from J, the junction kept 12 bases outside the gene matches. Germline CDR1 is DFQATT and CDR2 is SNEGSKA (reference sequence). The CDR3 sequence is CSAIGLAGGQLNEQFF. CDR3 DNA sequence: TGCAGTGCTATTGGGCTAGCGGGAGGTCAATTGAATGAGCAGTTCTTC.

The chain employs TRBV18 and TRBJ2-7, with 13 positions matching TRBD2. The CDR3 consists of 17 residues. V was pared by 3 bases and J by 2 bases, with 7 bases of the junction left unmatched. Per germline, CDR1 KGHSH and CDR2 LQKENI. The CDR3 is CASSPTRTSGRTYEQYF. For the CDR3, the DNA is TGTGCCAGCTCACCCACTCGGACTAGCGGGAGAACCTACGAGCAGTACTTC.

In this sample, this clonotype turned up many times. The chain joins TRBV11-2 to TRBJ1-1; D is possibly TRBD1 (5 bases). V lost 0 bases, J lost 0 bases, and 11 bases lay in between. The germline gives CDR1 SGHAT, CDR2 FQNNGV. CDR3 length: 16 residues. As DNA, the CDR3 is TGTGCCAGCAGCTTAGATTGGGAGGGGTTGAACACTGAAGCTTTCTTT. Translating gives CASSLDWEGLNTEAFF.

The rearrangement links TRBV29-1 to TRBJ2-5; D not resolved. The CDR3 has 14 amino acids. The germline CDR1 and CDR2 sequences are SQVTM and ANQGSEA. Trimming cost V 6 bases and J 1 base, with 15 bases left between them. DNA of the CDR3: TGCAGCGTGACCGGTGAAGGCCTCCAAGAGACCCAGTACTTC. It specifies CSVTGEGLQETQYF.

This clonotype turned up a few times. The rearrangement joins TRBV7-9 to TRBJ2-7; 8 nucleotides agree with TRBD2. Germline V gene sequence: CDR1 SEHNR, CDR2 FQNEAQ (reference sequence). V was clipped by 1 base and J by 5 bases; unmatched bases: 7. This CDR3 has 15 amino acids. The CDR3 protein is CASSLGTSGTHEQYF. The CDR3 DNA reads TGTGCCAGCAGCTTAGGAACTAGCGGTACCCACGAGCAGTACTTC.

The CDR3 loop reads CASSTSLGDYTDTQYF. The CDR3 coding sequence is TGTGCCAGCAGTACGAGTCTGGGGGACTACACAGATACGCAGTATTTT. This rearrangement joins TRBV27 to TRBJ2-3, with 7 bases identical to TRBD2. This CDR3 contains 16 residues. The germline V gene has CDR1 MNHEY and CDR2 SMNVEV (reference sequence). V lost 5 bases, J lost 2 bases, and 10 bases stayed unmatched.

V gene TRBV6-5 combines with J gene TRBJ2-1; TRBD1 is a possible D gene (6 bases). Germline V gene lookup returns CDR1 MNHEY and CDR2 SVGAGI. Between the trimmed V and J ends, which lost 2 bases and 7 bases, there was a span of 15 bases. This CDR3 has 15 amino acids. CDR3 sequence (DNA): TGTGCCAGCAGTTACGGGGGAACAGGGATGAATGAGCAGTTCTTC. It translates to CASSYGGTGMNEQFF.

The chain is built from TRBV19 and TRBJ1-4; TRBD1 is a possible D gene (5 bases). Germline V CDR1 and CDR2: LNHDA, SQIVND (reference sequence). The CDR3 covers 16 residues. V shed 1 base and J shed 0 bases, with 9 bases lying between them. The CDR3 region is CASSIGTGATNEKLFF. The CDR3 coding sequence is TGTGCCAGTAGTATAGGTACAGGTGCAACTAATGAAAAACTGTTTTTT.

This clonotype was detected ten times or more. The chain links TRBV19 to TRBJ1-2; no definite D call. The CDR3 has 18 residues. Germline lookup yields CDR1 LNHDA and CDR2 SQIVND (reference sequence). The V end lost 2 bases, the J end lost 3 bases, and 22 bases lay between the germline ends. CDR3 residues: CASSISFPQLSVDYGYTF. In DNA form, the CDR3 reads TGTGCCAGTAGTATAAGCTTCCCCCAACTCTCTGTGGACTATGGCTACACCTTC.

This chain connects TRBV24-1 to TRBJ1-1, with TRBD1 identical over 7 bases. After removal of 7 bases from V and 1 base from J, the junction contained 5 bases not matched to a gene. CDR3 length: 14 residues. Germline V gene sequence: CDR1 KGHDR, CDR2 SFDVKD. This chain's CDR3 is CATRPGGPNTEAFF. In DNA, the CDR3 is TGTGCCACCAGGCCAGGGGGACCGAACACTGAAGCTTTCTTT.

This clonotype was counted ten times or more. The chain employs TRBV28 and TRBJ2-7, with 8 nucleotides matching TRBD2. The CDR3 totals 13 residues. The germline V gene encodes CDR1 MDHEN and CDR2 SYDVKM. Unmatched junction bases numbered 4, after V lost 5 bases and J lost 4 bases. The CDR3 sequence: CASSKGTRYEQYF. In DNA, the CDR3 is TGTGCCAGCAGTAAGGGGACTAGGTACGAGCAGTACTTC.

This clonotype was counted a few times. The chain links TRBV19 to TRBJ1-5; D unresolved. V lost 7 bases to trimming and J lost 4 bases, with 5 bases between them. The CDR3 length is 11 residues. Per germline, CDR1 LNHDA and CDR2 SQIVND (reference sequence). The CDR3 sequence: CASTRNQPQHF. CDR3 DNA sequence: TGTGCCAGTACCCGGAATCAGCCCCAGCATTTT.